What follows are 19 T cell receptor beta chains derived from one specimen sequenced in a study of T cell repertoires in ileal Crohn's disease. Data came from immunoSEQ multiplex PCR; TCRdb stores just in-frame clones and leaves some out. The profile shows about 17,000 clones, 60% of them singletons. Sequences were obtained from ileal tissue. These receptors all come from an adult with Crohn's disease.

The V call is TRBV28, the J call TRBJ2-7; the D is unclear. The CDR3 sequence is 12 residues long. Germline CDR1 is MDHEN and CDR2 is SYDVKM. The V and J ends lost 6 bases and 9 bases respectively, with 15 bases between them. CDR3 coding DNA: TGTGCCAGCAGCCCAGAATTGCTAGGGCAGTACTTC. This sequence encodes CASSPELLGQYF.

The chain links TRBV27 to TRBJ1-5; no firm D call. This CDR3 region has 13 residues. The V gene lost 2 bases and the J gene lost 9 bases, with 11 bases spanning the gap. In germline, CDR1 is MNHEY, CDR2 SMNVEV (reference sequence). The CDR3 DNA is TGTGCCAGCAGTTTACAACCTAGGCGGCCCCAGCATTTT. Its protein product is CASSLQPRRPQHF.

This clone was found a few times. This chain joins TRBV7-6 and TRBJ2-7; 9 bases agree with TRBD1. The germline gives CDR1 SGHVS, CDR2 FNYEAQ. The CDR3 spans 15 residues. With V trimmed by 2 bases and J by 2 bases, 4 bases remained unmatched. CDR3: CASSLRQGGTYEQYF. CDR3 nucleotide sequence: TGTGCCAGCAGCTTAAGACAGGGGGGCACCTACGAGCAGTACTTC. Full variable domain (outside the CDR3, taken from reference TRBV7-6 and TRBJ2-7): GAGVSQSPRYKVTKRGQDVALRCDPISGHVSLYWYRQALGQGPEFLTYFNYEAQQDKSGLPNDRFSAERPEGSISTLTIQRTEQRDSAMYRCASSLRQGGTYEQYFGPGTRLTVT.

This clone occurred a few times. The rearrangement joins TRBV7-9 to TRBJ2-7; no clear D gene. V dropped 9 bases and J dropped 3 bases, with 12 bases sitting between them. CDR3 length: 12 amino acids. Germline CDR1 is SEHNR and CDR2 is FQNEAQ (reference sequence). The CDR3 loop is CASGSEYYEQYF. The CDR3 DNA reads as TGTGCCAGTGGCTCGGAGTACTACGAGCAGTACTTC.

The chain uses TRBV11-2 and TRBJ1-1, with D unresolved. Trimming took 2 bases from V and 3 from J, leaving 7 bases between them. The CDR3 has 13 amino acids. Germline V gives CDR1 SGHAT, CDR2 FQNNGV. CDR3: CASSLQAYTEAFF. As DNA, the CDR3 is TGTGCCAGCAGCTTACAGGCCTACACTGAAGCTTTCTTT.

This clone was observed a handful of times. CDR3 loop: CASISQGNGNQPQHF. As DNA, the CDR3 is TGTGCCAGCATTAGTCAGGGGAACGGCAATCAGCCCCAGCATTTT. This chain uses TRBV6-1 with TRBJ1-5, with TRBD1 as a possible D gene (6 bases). The CDR3 totals 15 residues. The V gene lost 7 bases and the J gene lost 2 bases, with 15 bases spanning the gap. Germline V gene lookup returns CDR1 MNHNS and CDR2 SASEGT.

This clone came up once. This chain connects TRBV5-1 to TRBJ2-7, with 9 positions matching TRBD2. Germline CDR1 is SGHRS and CDR2 is YFSETQ. Trimming cost V 5 bases and J 4 bases; bases outside gene matches: 7. CDR3 length: 14 residues. CDR3 region: CASREASGIYEQYF. CDR3 bases: TGCGCCAGCAGGGAGGCTAGCGGGATATACGAGCAGTACTTC.

This clone came up a few times. The chain links TRBV11-2 to TRBJ2-5, with 13 positions matching TRBD2. The germline gives CDR1 SGHAT, CDR2 FQNNGV. V was clipped by 5 bases and J by 5 bases; unmatched bases: 5. The CDR3 is 15 residues long. CDR3 in DNA: TGTGCCAGCAGCGGCAGACTAGCGGGAGGCGAGACCCAGTACTTC. Its protein product is CASSGRLAGGETQYF.

The V call is TRBV29-1, the J call TRBJ2-2; TRBD2 aligns across 8 bases. In germline, CDR1 is SQVTM, CDR2 ANQGSEA. The CDR3 sequence is 14 residues long. V shed 5 bases, J shed 2 bases, and the junction held 4 bases outside the gene matches. The chain's CDR3 is CSVSLAGNTGELFF. In DNA, the CDR3 is TGCAGCGTTTCCCTAGCGGGTAACACCGGGGAGCTGTTTTTT.

This clone was detected only a few times. The gene calls are TRBV7-2 and TRBJ2-7; a possible D gene is TRBD2 (7 bases). The V gene's germline CDR1 is SGHTA and CDR2 FQGNSA. This CDR3 spans 15 amino acids. The ends were cut back, 4 bases at V and 0 bases at J, with 13 bases in the middle. The CDR3 spells CASSSRGGGSYEQYF. CDR3 nucleotide sequence: TGTGCCAGCAGCTCAAGGGGGGGAGGCTCCTACGAGCAGTACTTC.

V usage is TRBV28 and J usage is TRBJ2-7, with TRBD1 as a possible D gene (6 bases). Germline-derived CDR1 and CDR2 are MDHEN and SYDVKM. Trimming pared 6 bases from V and 6 bases from J, leaving 18 bases between. CDR3 size: 14 residues. The CDR3 spells CASRFEGDLAEQYF. Here the CDR3 DNA reads TGTGCCAGCAGGTTCGAGGGGGACCTGGCCGAGCAGTACTTC.

The chain employs TRBV2 and TRBJ2-5; D call uncertain. The germline CDR1 and CDR2 sequences are SNHLY and FYNNEI. The CDR3 runs to 13 residues. V lost 6 bases, J lost 4 bases, and 12 bases lay in between. The CDR3 DNA is TGTGCCAGCAGGAAGATGATGAGAGAGACCCAGTACTTC. Translated: CASRKMMRETQYF.

This clone showed up just once. This rearrangement joins TRBV5-1 to TRBJ2-5, with D perhaps TRBD1 (6 bases). The J call is doubtful: the DNA matches TRBJ2-7 better. The germline CDR1 and CDR2 sequences are SGHRS and YFSETQ. The CDR3 runs 14 residues. CDR3 region: CASSLKDSSYEQYF. In nucleotides, the CDR3 is TGCGCCAGCAGCTTAAAGGACAGCTCCTACGAGCAGTACTTC.

The V call is TRBV7-9, the J call TRBJ2-3; D possibly corresponds to TRBD2 (6 bases). CDR3 size: 14 residues. V lost 5 bases and J lost 6, with 15 bases in between. CDR1 is SEHNR and CDR2 is FQNEAQ in the germline V gene (reference sequence). The CDR3 DNA is TGTGCCAGCAGCAGGGGCGGGGCGGAGGATACGCAGTATTTT. Translated: CASSRGGAEDTQYF.

The table lists this clone with a few counts. This chain connects TRBV13 to TRBJ1-2; D gene ambiguous. Trimming took 5 bases from V and 0 from J, leaving 16 bases between them. The CDR3 is 16 residues long. Germline CDR1 and CDR2: PRHDT and FYEKMQ (reference sequence). In DNA, the CDR3 is TGTGCCAGCAGCGAGGCAAATAGGTTCACTAACTATGGCTACACCTTC. This encodes CASSEANRFTNYGYTF.

The chain has TRBV9 and TRBJ1-2, with 8 bases fitting TRBD1. The germline V gene has CDR1 SGDLS and CDR2 YYNGEE. After removal of 4 bases from V and 5 bases from J, the junction contained 7 bases not matched to a gene. This CDR3 has 14 residues. The CDR3 loop is CASSQIQGGYGYTF. The CDR3 DNA sequence: TGTGCCAGCAGCCAAATACAGGGGGGATATGGCTACACCTTC.

This CDR3 is CASSWGQRHMNTEAFF. The DNA for the CDR3 is TGTGCCAGCAGTTGGGGACAGAGACACATGAACACTGAAGCTTTCTTT. The rearrangement links TRBV6-5 to TRBJ1-1; TRBD1 agrees at 7 bases. This CDR3 contains 16 residues. Germline V gene data show CDR1 as MNHEY and CDR2 as SVGAGI. The V and J ends lost 4 bases and 0 bases, in that order; junction bases with no gene match: 8.

The chain employs TRBV28 and TRBJ2-3; tentatively, D is TRBD2 (6 bases). The CDR3 length is 15 residues. The V and J ends lost 6 bases and 1 base respectively, with 14 bases between them. Per the germline V gene, CDR1 is MDHEN and CDR2 is SYDVKM. The chain's CDR3 is CASSPEGKGTDTQYF. The CDR3 nucleotides are TGTGCCAGCAGCCCGGAGGGAAAGGGCACAGATACGCAGTATTTT.

This clone was counted between two and nine times. The chain employs TRBV4-1 and TRBJ2-1, with 10 bases lining up with TRBD2. The CDR3 spans 17 residues. Per the germline V gene, CDR1 is MGHRA and CDR2 is YSYEKL. Trimming removed 4 bases from V and 6 bases from J; junction bases left unmatched: 12. The DNA for the CDR3 is TGCGCCAGCAGCCTAGGGACTAGCGCCGGGAGAGGCAATGAGCAGTTCTTC. It codes for CASSLGTSAGRGNEQFF.